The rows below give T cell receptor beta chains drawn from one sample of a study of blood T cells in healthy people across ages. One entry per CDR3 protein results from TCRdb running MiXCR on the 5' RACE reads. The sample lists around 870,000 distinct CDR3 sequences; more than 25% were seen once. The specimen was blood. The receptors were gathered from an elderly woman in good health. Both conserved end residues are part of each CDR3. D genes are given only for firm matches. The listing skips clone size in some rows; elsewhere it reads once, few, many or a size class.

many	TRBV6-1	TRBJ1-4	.	TGTGCCAGCAGCCGAGGTTGGTCCCCGGCAACTAATGAAAAACTGTTTTTT	CASSRGWSPATNEKLFF
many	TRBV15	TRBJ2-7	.	TGTGCCACCAGCCCCGACAGGAGCTACGAGCAGTACTTC	CATSPDRSYEQYF
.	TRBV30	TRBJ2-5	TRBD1	TGTGCCTGGAGCCCGGGACAGGGGGCAGAGACCCAGTACTTC	CAWSPGQGAETQYF
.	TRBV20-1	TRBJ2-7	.	TGCAGCGGCACAGACCATAACTACGAGCAGTACTTC	CSGTDHNYEQYF
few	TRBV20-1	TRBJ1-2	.	TGCAGTGCTAGTTTTGTCGACGGCTACACCTTC	CSASFVDGYTF
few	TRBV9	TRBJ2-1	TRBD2	TGTGCCAGCAGCGTAGGGAATGCGGGCCCGGGGGGCAATGAGCAGTTCTTC	CASSVGNAGPGGNEQFF
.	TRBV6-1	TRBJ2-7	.	TGTGCCACCACAGGGCTGGAAAGCTCCTACGAGCAGTACTTC	CATTGLESSYEQYF
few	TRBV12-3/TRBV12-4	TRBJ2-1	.	TGTGCCAGCAGTTTCAGGGACTCCCAATACAATGAGCAGTTCTTC	CASSFRDSQYNEQFF
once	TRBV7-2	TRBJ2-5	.	TGTGCTAGCAGCACCGTAGCACAAGAGGCCCAGTACTTC	CASSTVAQEAQYF
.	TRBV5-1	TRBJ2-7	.	TGCGCCAGCAGCCCCCCGAGCGTCTCCTACGAGCAGTACTTC	CASSPPSVSYEQYF
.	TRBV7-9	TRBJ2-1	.	TGTGCCAGCTTGGACACCCGATCCTACAATGAGCAGTTCTTC	CASLDTRSYNEQFF
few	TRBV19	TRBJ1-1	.	TGTGCCAGTAGTATAGAAAGGGGCACTGAAGCTTTCTTT	CASSIERGTEAFF